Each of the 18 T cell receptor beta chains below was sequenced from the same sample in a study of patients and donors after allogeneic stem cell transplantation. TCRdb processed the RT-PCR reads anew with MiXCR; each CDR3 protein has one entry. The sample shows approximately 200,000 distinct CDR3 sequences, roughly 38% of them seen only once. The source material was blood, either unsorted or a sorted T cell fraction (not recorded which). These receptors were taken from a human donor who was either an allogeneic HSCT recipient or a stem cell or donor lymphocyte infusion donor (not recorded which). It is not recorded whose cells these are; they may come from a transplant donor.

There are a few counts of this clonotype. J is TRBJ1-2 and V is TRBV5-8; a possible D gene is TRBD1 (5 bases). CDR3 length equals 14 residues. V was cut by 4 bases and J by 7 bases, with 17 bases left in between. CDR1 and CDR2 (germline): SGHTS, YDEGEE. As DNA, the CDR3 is TGTGCCAGCAGCCGGGGCCTGATCAAAAGTGGCTACACCTTC. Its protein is CASSRGLIKSGYTF.

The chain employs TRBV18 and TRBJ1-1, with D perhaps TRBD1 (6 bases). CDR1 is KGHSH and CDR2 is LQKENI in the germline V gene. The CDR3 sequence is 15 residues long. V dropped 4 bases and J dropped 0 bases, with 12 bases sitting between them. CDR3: CASSRQETMNTEAFF. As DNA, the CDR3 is TGTGCCAGCTCACGACAGGAAACTATGAACACTGAAGCTTTCTTT.

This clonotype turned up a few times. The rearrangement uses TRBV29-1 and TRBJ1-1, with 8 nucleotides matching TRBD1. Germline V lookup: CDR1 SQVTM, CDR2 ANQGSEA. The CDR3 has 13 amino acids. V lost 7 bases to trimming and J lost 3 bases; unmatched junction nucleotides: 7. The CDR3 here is CSGRTTGDTEAFF. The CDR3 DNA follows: TGCAGCGGACGGACGACAGGGGACACTGAAGCTTTCTTT.

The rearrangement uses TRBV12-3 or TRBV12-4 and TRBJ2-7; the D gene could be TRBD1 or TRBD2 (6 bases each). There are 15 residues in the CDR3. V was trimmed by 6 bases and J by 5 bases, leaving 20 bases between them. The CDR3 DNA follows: TGTGCCAGCAGCCCCAGGGGACTGGCCGGAGACGAGCAGTACTTC. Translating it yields CASSPRGLAGDEQYF.

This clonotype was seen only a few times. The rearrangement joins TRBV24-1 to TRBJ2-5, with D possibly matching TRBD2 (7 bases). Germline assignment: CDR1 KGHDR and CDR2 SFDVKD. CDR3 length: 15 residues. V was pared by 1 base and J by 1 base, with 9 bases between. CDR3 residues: CATSDLRGAQETQYF. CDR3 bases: TGTGCCACCAGTGATTTACGGGGGGCCCAAGAGACCCAGTACTTC.

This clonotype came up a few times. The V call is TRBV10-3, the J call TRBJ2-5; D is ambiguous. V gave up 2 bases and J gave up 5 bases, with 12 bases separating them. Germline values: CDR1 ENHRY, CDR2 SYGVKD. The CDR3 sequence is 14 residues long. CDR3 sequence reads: CAISEDLGWETQYF. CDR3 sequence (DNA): TGTGCCATCAGTGAGGATCTGGGCTGGGAGACCCAGTACTTC.

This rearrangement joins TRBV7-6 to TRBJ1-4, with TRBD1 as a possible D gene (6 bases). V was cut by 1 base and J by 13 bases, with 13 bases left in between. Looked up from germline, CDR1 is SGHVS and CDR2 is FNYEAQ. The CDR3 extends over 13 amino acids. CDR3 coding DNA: TGTGCCAGCAGCTTAGAAGAGGGGGGGGTACTGTTTTTT. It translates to CASSLEEGGVLFF.

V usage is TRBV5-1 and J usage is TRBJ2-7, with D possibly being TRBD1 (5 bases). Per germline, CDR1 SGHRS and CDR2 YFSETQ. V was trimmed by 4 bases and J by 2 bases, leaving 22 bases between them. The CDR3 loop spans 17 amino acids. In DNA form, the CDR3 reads TGCGCCAGCAGCCCCGATAGACAGCCAGCTCGGACCTACGAGCAGTACTTC. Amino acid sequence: CASSPDRQPARTYEQYF.

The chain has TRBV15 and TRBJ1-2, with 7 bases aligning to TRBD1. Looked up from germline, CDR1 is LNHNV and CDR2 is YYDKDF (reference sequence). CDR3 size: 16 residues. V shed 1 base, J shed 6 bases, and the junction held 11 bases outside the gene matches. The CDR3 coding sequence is TGTGCCACCAGCAGAGGATGGGACACAGGGGTAAATGGCTACACCTTC. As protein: CATSRGWDTGVNGYTF.

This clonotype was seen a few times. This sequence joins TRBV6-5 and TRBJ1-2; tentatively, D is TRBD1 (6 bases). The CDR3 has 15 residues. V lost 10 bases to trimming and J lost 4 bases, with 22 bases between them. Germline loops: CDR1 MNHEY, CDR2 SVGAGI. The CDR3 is CATGDGGRLIYGYTF. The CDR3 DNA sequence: TGTGCCACCGGGGACGGGGGGCGGCTCATCTATGGCTACACCTTC.

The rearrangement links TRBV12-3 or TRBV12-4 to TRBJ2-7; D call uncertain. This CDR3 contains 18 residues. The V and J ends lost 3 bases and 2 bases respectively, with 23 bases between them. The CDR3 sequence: CASSLGSISVGPTYEQYF. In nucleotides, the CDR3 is TGTGCCAGCAGTTTGGGGTCTATTTCGGTCGGCCCGACCTACGAGCAGTACTTC.

DNA of the CDR3: TGTGCCAGCAGTTTTTTTGGGACAGACTACAATGGCTACACCTTC. Amino acid sequence: CASSFFGTDYNGYTF. This chain uses TRBV28 with TRBJ1-2; 7 nucleotides match TRBD1. The CDR3 loop spans 15 amino acids. Germline V gene lookup returns CDR1 MDHEN and CDR2 SYDVKM. Trimming took 3 bases from V and 6 from J; bases not matched to a gene: 10.

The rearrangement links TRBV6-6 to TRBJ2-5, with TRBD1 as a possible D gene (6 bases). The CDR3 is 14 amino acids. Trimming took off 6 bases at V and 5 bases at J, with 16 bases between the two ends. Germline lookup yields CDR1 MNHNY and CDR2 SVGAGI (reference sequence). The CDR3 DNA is TGTGCCAGCAGCCCTACAGGGTTTGGGGAGACCCAGTACTTC. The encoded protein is CASSPTGFGETQYF.

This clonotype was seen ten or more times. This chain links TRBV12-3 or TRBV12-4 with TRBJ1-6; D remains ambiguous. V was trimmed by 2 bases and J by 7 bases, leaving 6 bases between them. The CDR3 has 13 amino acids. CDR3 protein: CASSLTGNSPLHF. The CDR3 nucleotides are TGTGCCAGCAGTTTAACCGGAAATTCACCCCTCCACTTT.

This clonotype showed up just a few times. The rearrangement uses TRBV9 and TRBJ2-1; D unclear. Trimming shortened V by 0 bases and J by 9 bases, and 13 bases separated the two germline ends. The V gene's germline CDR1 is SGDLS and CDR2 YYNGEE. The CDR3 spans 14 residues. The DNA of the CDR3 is TGTGCCAGCAGCGTAGACCGATCAATGGGTGAGCAGTTCTTC. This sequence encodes CASSVDRSMGEQFF.

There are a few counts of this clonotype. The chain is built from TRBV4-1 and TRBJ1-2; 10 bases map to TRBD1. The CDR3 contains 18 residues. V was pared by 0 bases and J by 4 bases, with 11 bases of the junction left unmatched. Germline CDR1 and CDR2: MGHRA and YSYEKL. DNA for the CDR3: TGCGCCAGCAGCCAAGATATAGGTCCGACAGGGGGCGTCTATGGCTACACCTTC. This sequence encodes CASSQDIGPTGGVYGYTF.

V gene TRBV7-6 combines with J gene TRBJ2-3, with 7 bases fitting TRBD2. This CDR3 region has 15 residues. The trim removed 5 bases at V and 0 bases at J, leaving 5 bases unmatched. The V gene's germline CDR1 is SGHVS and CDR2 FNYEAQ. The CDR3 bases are TGTGCCAGCAGCCCACTAGCGCCCAGCACAGATACGCAGTATTTT. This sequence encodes CASSPLAPSTDTQYF.

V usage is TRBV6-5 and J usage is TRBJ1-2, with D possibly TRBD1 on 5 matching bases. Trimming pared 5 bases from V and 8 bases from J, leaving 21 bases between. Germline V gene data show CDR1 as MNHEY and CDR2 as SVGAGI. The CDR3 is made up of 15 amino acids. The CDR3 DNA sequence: TGTGCCAGCAGTCCAAGTCCGGGGCCAGGTCAAGGCTACACCTTC. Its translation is CASSPSPGPGQGYTF.